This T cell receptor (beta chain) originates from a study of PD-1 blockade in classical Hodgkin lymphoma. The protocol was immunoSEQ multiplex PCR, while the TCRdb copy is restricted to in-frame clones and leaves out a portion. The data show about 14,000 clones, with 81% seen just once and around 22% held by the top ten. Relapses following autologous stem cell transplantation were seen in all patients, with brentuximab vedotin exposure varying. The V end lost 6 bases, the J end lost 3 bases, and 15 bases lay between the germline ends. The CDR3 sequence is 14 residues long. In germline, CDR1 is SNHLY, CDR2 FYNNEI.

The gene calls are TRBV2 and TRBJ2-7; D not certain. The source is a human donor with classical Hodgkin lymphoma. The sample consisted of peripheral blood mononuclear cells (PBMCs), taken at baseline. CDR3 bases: TGTGCCAGCAGATCTCAGGTCGCCGGCTACGAGCAGTACTTC. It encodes CASRSQVAGYEQYF. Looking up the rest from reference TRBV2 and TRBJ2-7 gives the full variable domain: EPEVTQTPSHQVTQMGQEVILRCVPISNHLYFYWYRQILGQKVEFLVSFYNNEISEKSEIFDDQFSVERPDGSNFTLKIRSTKLEDSAMYFCASRSQVAGYEQYFGPGTRLTVT.